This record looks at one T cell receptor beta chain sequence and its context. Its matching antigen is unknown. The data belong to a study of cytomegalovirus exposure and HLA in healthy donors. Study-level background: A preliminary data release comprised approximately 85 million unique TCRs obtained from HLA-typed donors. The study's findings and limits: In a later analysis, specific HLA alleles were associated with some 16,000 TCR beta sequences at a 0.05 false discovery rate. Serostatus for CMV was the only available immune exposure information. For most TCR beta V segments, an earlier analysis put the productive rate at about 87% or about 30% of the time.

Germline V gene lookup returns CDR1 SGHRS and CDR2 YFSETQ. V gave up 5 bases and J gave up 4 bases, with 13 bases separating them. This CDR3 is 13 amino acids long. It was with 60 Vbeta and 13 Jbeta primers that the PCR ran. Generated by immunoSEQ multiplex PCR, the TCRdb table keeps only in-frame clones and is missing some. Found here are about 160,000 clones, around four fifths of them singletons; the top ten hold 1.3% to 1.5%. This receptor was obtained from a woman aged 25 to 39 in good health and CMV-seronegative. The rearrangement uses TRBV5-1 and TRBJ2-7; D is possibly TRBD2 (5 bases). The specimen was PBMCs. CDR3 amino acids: CASSEGSLYEQYF. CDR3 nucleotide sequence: TGCGCCAGCAGTGAGGGAAGTTTATACGAGCAGTACTTC.